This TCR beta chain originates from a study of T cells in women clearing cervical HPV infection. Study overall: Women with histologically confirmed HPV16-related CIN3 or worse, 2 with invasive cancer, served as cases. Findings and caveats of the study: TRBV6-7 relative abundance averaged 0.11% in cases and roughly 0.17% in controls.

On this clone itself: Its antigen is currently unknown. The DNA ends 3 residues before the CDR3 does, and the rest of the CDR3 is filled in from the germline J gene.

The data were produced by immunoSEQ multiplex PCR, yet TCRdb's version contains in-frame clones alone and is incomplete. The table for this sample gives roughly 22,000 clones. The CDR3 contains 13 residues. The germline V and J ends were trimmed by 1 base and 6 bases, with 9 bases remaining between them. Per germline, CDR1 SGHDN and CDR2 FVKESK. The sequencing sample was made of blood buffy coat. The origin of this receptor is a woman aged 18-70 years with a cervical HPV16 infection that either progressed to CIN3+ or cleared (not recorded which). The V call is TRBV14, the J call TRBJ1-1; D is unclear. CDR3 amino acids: CASSQGIRAEAFF. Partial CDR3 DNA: TGTGCCAGCAGCCAAGGTATCCGCGCTGAA.